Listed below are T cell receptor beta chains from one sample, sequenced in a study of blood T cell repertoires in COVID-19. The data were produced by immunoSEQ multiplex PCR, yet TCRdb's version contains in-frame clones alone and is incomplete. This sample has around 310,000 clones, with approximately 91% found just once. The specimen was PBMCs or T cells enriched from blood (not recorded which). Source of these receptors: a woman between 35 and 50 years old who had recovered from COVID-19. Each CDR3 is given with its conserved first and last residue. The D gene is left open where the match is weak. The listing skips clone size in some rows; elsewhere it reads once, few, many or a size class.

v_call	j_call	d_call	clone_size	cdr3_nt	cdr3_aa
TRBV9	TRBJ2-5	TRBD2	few	TGTGCCAGCAGCTCCCAGACTAGCGGGGGTGAGACCCAGTACTTC	CASSSQTSGGETQYF
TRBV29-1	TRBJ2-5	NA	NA	TGCAGCGTTGGGTCCGGCGGGCCCACCCAGTACTTC	CSVGSGGPTQYF
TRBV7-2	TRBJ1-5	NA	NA	TGTGCCAGCAGCTTAGGTGGTGGAGGACAGCCCCAGCATTTT	CASSLGGGGQPQHF
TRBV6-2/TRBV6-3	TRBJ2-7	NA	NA	TGTGCCAGCAGTGGGAGGTACGAGCAGTACTTC	CASSGRYEQYF
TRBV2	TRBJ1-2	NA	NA	TGTGCCAGCAGCCTACAGGTGCGCAACTATGGCTACACCTTC	CASSLQVRNYGYTF
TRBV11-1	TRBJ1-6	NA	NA	TGTGCCAGCAGCCCGCAGGGGTCCCATAATTCACCCCTCCACTTT	CASSPQGSHNSPLHF
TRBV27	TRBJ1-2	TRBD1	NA	TGTGCCAGCAGCCGGGACAGTAACTATGGCTACACCTTC	CASSRDSNYGYTF
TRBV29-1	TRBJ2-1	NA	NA	TGCAGCGCCCCGGGGTCAGATTACAATGAGCAGTTCTTC	CSAPGSDYNEQFF
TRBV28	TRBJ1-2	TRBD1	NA	TGTGCCAGCACCCAACCCCTTGGGACAGGGGGCAGCTATGGCTACACCTTC	CASTQPLGTGGSYGYTF
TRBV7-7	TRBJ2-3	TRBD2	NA	TGTGCTAGCAGCTCCCCCCCCAGCGGGAGGGTAGCAGATACGCAGTATTTT	CASSSPPSGRVADTQYF
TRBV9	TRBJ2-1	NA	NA	TGTGCCAGCAGCGTAGGCGGAGGGTCGAGCTCCTACAATGAGCAGTTCTTC	CASSVGGGSSSYNEQFF
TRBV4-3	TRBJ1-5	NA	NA	TGCGCCAGCAGCCAAGATCGGCAGGTTTTGTGGCCCCAGCATTTT	CASSQDRQVLWPQHF
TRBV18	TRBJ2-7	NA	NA	TGTGCCAGCTCACCGGGGGCCGAGCAGTACTTC	CASSPGAEQYF
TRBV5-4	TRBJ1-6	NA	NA	TGTGCCAGCAGCTTGCCAGGCCTAGGGGGTTCACCCCTCCACTTT	CASSLPGLGGSPLHF
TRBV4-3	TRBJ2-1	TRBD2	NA	TGCGCCAGCAGCCCATCTAGCGGAGGGTTTCGCTCCTACAATGAGCAGTTCTTC	CASSPSSGGFRSYNEQFF
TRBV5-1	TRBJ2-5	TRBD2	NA	TGCGCCAGCAGCTTGGTTAGCGGGAGTTTGGAGACCCAGTACTTC	CASSLVSGSLETQYF
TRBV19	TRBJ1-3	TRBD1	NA	TGTGCCAGTAGACTCAGGGGGAATGGAAACACCATATATTTT	CASRLRGNGNTIYF
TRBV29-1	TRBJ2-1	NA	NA	TGCAGCGTTGAATCAAGCGTCGCCTACAATGAGCAGTTCTTC	CSVESSVAYNEQFF
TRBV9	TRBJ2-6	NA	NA	TGTGCCAGCAGCGTAGTTAACAGGGCGGCTGGGGCCAACGTCCTGACTTTC	CASSVVNRAAGANVLTF
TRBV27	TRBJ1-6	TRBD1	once	TGTGCCAGCAGCCCCGCACAGGGGGCGGATTCACCCCTCCACTTT	CASSPAQGADSPLHF
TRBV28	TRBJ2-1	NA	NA	TGTGCCAGCAGTTTCCGTTACAATGAGCAGTTCTTC	CASSFRYNEQFF
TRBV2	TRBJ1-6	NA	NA	TGTGCCAGCAGTGAAGACGTCAGCGGTGGTTCACCCCTCCACTTT	CASSEDVSGGSPLHF
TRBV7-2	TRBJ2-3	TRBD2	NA	TGTGCCAGCAGCTCTGGCGGGGGGGGGAGCACAGATACGCAGTATTTT	CASSSGGGGSTDTQYF
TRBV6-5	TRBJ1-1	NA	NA	TGTGCCAGCAGTCCGACCACAGGGACCGGGACTGAAGCTTTCTTT	CASSPTTGTGTEAFF
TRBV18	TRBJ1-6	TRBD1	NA	TGTGCCAGCTCACCAGACAGGGATAATAATTCACCCCTCCACTTT	CASSPDRDNNSPLHF
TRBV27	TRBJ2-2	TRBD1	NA	TGTGCCAGCACCACAGGGGCGAACACCGGGGAGCTGTTTTTT	CASTTGANTGELFF
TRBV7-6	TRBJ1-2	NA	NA	TGTGCCAGCAGCGCGAGCGAGGGGGGGTACACCTTC	CASSASEGGYTF
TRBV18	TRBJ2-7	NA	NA	TGTGCCAGCTCACAACGCCAAGGAGGGGACGGCGAGCAGTACTTC	CASSQRQGGDGEQYF
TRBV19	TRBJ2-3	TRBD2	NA	TGTGCCAGTAAGCGGGACTTCACAGATACGCAGTATTTT	CASKRDFTDTQYF
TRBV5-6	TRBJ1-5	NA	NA	TGTGCCAGCAGCCTCCGCGGGGGTTATAGCAATCAGCCCCAGCATTTT	CASSLRGGYSNQPQHF
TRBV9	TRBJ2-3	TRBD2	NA	TGTGCCAGCAGCCCCCGCATGACCCGGGAGGGAGATACGCAGTATTTT	CASSPRMTREGDTQYF
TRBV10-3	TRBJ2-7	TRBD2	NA	TGTGCCATCACTGGTAATAGCGGGGGAGAAGAGCAGTACTTC	CAITGNSGGEEQYF
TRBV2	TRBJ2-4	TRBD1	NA	TGTGCCAGCAGTGAAGTAGGGGGCCAGGACATTCAGTACTTC	CASSEVGGQDIQYF
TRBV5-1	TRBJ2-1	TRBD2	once	TGCGCCAGCAGCTTGGCCGGGGGTAGACTAGCCGGAGGCTCCTACAATGAGCAGTTCTTC	CASSLAGGRLAGGSYNEQFF
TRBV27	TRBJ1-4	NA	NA	TGTGCCAGCAGTTTATCTTGGACAGACCATGAAAAACTGTTTTTT	CASSLSWTDHEKLFF
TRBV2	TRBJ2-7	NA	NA	TGTGCCAGCAGTGGAGGGACTTCCCTCGAGCAGTACTTC	CASSGGTSLEQYF
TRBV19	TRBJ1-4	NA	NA	TGTGCCAGTAGGGCTCTCAAGAACCCTAGTGAAAAACTGTTTTTT	CASRALKNPSEKLFF
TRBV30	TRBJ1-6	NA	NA	TGTGCCTGGACACAGTGGCAAAATAATTCACCCCTCCACTTT	CAWTQWQNNSPLHF
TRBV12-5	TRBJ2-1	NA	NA	TGTGCTAGTGGCCTCTTTACGATAGGGACTGCTTACAATGAGCAGTTCTTC	CASGLFTIGTAYNEQFF
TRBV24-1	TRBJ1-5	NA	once	TGTGCCACCAGTGATAGGACAGCCGAGGAGCCCCAGCATTTT	CATSDRTAEEPQHF
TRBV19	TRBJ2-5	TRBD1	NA	TGTGCCAGTACTCCGACAGGGATGGAGACCCAGTACTTC	CASTPTGMETQYF
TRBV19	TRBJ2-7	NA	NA	TGTGCCAGTAGGGCCAGCTCCTACGAGCAGTACTTC	CASRASSYEQYF
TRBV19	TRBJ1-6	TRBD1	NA	TGTGCCAGTGCCTGGACAGGGGTGTCACCCCTCCACTTT	CASAWTGVSPLHF
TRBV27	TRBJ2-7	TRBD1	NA	TGTGCCAGCAGGCCAAGACAGGGGGCTCGACAGCAGTACTTC	CASRPRQGARQQYF
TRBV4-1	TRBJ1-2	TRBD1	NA	TGCGCCAGCAGCCAAGGGGACAGGGCTAACTATGGCTACACCTTC	CASSQGDRANYGYTF
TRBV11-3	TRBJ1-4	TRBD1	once	TGTGCCAGCAGCCAGGGGGGACAGAGAGAAAAACTGTTTTTT	CASSQGGQREKLFF
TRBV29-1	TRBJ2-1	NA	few	TGCAGCGTTGAAGATCGCAGGGCTACGAGTGAGCAGTTCTTC	CSVEDRRATSEQFF
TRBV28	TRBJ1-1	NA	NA	TGTGCCAGCATGGTCTCTCAATTACAGGTTAATCCTGAAGCTTTCTTT	CASMVSQLQVNPEAFF
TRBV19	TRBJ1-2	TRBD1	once	TGTGCCAGTGCCAGGGACAGCCACACAAACTATGGCTACACCTTC	CASARDSHTNYGYTF
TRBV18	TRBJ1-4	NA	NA	TGTGCCAGCTCACCCAGCGGGGGCGTCACTAATGAAAAACTGTTTTTT	CASSPSGGVTNEKLFF
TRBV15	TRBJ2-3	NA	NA	TGTGCCACTCCAAGGGGCCCGACTCCTAATACGCAGTATTTT	CATPRGPTPNTQYF
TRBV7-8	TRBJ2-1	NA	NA	TGTGCCAGCAGCGAACGGCGGGCGAGCTCCTACAATGAGCAGTTCTTC	CASSERRASSYNEQFF